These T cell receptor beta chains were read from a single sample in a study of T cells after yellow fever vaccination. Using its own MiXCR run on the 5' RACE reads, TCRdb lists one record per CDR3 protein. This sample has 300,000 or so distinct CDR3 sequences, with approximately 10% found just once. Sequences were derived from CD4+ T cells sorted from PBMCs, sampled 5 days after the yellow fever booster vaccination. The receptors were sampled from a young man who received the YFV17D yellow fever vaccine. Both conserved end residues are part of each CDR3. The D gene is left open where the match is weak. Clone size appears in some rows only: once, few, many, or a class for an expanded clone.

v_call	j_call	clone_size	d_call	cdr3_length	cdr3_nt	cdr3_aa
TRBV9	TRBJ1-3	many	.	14	TGTGCCAGCAGCGTAGCGGTCTCTGGAAACACCATATATTTT	CASSVAVSGNTIYF
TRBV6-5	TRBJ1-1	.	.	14	TGTGCCAGCAGTTATAACGGGGGGGACACTGAAGCTTTCTTT	CASSYNGGDTEAFF
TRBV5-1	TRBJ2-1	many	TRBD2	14	TGCGCCAGCACGAGCGGGGGGGCCTTTATTGAGCAGTTCTTC	CASTSGGAFIEQFF
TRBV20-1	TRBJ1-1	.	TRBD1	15	TGCAGTGCTTCCCCTTGGGACAGGGGAGACACTGAAGCTTTCTTT	CSASPWDRGDTEAFF
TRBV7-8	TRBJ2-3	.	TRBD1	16	TGTGCCAGCACCTCAGTGGAGGCCAGGGGGACAGATACGCAGTATTTT	CASTSVEARGTDTQYF
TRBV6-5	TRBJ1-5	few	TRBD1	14	TGTGCCAGCAGTCAGGGACAGAGAAATCAGCCCCAGCATTTT	CASSQGQRNQPQHF
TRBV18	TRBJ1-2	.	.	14	TGTGCCAGCTCACCAGGTCGGCGGAACTATGGCTACACCTTC	CASSPGRRNYGYTF
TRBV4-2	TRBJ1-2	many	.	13	TGTGCCAGCAGCCAAGATTCGGGGTACGGCTACACCTTC	CASSQDSGYGYTF
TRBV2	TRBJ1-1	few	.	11	TGTGCCAGCACACAGAACACTGAAGCTTTCTTT	CASTQNTEAFF
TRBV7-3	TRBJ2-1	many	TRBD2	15	TGTGCCAGCAGCCGGGGGGGAAGCTCCTACAATGAGCAGTTCTTC	CASSRGGSSYNEQFF
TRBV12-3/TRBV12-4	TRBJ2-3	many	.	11	TGTGCCAGCAGTTTACAGGGTACGCAGTATTTT	CASSLQGTQYF